This TCR beta chain originates from a study of blood T cell repertoires in COVID-19. V lost 3 bases and J lost 4, with 11 bases in between. CDR3 length: 14 amino acids. CDR1 and CDR2 (germline): SGHNT, YYREEE (reference sequence). Libraries were prepared by immunoSEQ multiplex PCR; TCRdb keeps only in-frame clonotypes and omits some of them. Counted here are about 370,000 clones, 91% occurring once; the ten biggest clones make up roughly 0.9%. The rearrangement joins TRBV5-4 to TRBJ1-3, with D uncertain. This TCR came from a woman in her 40s who had been exposed to COVID-19. Sequencing was done on a sample of PBMCs or T cells enriched from blood (not recorded which). Here the CDR3 DNA reads TGTGCCAGCAGCTCGCCGCCGGGAGGAAACACCATATATTTT. Translating it yields CASSSPPGGNTIYF.